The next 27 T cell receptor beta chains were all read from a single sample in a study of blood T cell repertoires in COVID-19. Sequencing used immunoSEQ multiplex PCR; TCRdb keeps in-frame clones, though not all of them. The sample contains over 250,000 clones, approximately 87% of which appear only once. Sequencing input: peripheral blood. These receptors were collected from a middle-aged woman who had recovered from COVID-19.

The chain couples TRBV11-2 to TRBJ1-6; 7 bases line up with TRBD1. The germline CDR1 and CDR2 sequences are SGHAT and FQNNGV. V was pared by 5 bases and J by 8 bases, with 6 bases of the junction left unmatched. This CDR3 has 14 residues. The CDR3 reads CASSLTGRDSPLHF. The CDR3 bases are TGTGCCAGCAGCCTGACAGGGCGGGATTCACCCCTCCACTTT.

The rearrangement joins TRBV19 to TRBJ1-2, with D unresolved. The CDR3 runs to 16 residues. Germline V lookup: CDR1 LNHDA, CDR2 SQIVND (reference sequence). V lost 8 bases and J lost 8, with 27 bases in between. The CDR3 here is CASGRSAGLLYNGYTF. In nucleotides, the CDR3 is TGTGCCAGTGGGAGGTCGGCAGGACTACTCTATAACGGCTACACCTTC.

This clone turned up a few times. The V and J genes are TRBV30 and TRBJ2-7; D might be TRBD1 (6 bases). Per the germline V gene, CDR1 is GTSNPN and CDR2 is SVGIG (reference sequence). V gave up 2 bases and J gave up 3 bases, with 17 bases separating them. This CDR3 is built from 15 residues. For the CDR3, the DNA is TGTGCCTGGAGTAAACCCCGGACAGTCCTCTACGAGCAGTACTTC. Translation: CAWSKPRTVLYEQYF.

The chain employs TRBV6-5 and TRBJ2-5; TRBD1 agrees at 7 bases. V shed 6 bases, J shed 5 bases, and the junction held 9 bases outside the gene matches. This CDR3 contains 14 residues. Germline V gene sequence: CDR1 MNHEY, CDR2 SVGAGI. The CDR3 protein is CASSSRGRGETQYF. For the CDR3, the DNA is TGTGCCAGCAGCTCGAGGGGGCGTGGGGAGACCCAGTACTTC.

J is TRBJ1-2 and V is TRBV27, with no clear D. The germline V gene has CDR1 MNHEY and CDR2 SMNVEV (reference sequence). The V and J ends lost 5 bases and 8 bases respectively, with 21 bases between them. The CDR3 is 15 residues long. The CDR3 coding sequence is TGTGCCAGCAGTCCGGAGGAGCGCCATCGACTGGGCTACACCTTC. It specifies CASSPEERHRLGYTF.

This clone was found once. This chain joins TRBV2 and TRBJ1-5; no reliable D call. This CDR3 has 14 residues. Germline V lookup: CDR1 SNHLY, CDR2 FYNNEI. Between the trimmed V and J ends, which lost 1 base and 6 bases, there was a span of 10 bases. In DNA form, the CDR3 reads TGTGCCAGCAGTGAAGTAGGGAGGGCTCAGCCCCAGCATTTT. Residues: CASSEVGRAQPQHF. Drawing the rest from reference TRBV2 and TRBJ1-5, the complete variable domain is EPEVTQTPSHQVTQMGQEVILRCVPISNHLYFYWYRQILGQKVEFLVSFYNNEISEKSEIFDDQFSVERPDGSNFTLKIRSTKLEDSAMYFCASSEVGRAQPQHFGDGTRLSIL.

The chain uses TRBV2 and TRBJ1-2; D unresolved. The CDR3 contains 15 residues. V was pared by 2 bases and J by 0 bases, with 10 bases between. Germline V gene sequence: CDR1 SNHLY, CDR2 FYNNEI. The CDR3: CASSETTPTNYGYTF. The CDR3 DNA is TGTGCCAGCAGTGAAACGACTCCTACTAACTATGGCTACACCTTC.

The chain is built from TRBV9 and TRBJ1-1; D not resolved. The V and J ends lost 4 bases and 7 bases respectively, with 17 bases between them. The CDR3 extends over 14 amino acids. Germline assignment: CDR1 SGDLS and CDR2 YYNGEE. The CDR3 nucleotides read TGTGCCAGCAGCACGGGGTTTGGGGTCGATGAAGCTTTCTTT. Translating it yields CASSTGFGVDEAFF.

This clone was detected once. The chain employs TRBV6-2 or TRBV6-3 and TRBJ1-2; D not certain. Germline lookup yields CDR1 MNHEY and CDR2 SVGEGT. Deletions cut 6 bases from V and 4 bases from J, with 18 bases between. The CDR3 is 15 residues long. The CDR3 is CASSQVRGDTYGYTF. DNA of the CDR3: TGTGCCAGCAGCCAAGTCCGGGGAGATACCTATGGCTACACCTTC.

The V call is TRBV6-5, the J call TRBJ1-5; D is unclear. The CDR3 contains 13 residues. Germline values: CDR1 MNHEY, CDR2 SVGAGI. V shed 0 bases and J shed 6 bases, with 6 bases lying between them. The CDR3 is CASSYSGAQPQHF. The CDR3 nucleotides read TGTGCCAGCAGTTACTCGGGAGCTCAGCCCCAGCATTTT.

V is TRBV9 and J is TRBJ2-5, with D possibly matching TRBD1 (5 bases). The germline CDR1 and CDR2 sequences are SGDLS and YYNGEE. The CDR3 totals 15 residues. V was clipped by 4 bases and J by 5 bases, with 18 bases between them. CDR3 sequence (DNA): TGTGCCAGCAGCCCGGACACCCTGGTTGATGAGACCCAGTACTTC. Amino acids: CASSPDTLVDETQYF. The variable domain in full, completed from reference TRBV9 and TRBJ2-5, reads DSGVTQTPKHLITATGQRVTLRCSPRSGDLSVYWYQQSLDQGLQFLIQYYNGEERAKGNILERFSAQQFPDLHSELNLSSLELGDSALYFCASSPDTLVDETQYFGPGTRLLVL.

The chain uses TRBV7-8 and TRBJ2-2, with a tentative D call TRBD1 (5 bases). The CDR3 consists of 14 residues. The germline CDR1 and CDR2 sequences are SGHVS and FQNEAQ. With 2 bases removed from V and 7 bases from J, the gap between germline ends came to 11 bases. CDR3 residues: CASSLQGGNGELFF. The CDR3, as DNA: TGTGCCAGCAGCTTACAGGGTGGTAACGGGGAGCTGTTTTTT. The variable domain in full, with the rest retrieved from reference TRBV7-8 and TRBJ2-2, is GAGVSQSPRYKVAKRGQDVALRCDPISGHVSLFWYQQALGQGPEFLTYFQNEAQLDKSGLPSDRFFAERPEGSVSTLKIQRTQQEDSAVYLCASSLQGGNGELFFGEGSRLTVL.

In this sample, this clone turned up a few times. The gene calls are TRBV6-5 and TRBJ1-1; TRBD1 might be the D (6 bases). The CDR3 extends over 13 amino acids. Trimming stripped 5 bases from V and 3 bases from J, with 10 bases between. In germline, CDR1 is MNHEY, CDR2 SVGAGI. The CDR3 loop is CASSRSGDTEAFF. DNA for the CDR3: TGTGCCAGCAGTCGCTCAGGGGACACTGAAGCTTTCTTT.

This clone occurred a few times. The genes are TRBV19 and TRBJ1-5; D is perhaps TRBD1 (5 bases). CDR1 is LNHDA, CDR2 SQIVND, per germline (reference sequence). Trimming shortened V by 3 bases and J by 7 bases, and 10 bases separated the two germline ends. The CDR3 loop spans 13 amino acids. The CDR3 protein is CASSIRVEQPQHF. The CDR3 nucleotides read TGTGCCAGTAGTATCAGGGTGGAACAGCCCCAGCATTTT.

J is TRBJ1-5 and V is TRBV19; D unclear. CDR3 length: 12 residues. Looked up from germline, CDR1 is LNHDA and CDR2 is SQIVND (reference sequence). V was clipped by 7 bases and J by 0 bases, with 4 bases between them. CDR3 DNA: TGTGCCAGTACTTATAGCAATCAGCCCCAGCATTTT. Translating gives CASTYSNQPQHF.

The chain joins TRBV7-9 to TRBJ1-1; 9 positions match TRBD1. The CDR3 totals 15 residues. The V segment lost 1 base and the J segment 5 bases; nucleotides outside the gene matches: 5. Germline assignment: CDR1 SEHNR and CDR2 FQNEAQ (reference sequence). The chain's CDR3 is CASSLEGTGRTEAFF. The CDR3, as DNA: TGTGCCAGCAGCTTAGAAGGGACAGGGAGGACTGAAGCTTTCTTT.

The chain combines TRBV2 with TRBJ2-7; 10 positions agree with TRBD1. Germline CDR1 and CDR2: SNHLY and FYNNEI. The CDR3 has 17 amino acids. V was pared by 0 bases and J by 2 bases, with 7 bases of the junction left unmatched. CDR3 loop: CASSEAHRGQGTYEQYF. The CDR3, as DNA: TGTGCCAGCAGTGAAGCGCATAGGGGACAGGGGACCTACGAGCAGTACTTC.

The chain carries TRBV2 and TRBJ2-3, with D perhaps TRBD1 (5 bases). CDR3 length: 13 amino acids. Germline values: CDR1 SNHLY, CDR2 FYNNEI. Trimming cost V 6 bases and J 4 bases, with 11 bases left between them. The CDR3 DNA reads TGTGCCAGCAGCCTCCAGGGTGCAGATACGCAGTATTTT. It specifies CASSLQGADTQYF.

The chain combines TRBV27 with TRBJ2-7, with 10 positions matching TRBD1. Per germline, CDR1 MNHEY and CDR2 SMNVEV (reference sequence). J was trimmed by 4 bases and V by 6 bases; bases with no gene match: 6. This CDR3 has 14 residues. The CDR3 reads CASSLQGQGYEQYF. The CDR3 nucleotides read TGTGCCAGCAGCCTTCAGGGACAGGGGTACGAGCAGTACTTC.

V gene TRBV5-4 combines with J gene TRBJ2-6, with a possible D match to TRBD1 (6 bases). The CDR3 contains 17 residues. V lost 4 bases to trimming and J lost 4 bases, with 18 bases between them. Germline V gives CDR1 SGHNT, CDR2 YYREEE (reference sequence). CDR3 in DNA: TGTGCCAGCAGCAGCGGAACAGGGAGAGGGGGGGCCAACGTCCTGACTTTC. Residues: CASSSGTGRGGANVLTF. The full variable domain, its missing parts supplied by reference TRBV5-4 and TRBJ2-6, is ETGVTQSPTHLIKTRGQQVTLRCSSQSGHNTVSWYQQALGQGPQFIFQYYREEENGRGNFPPRFSGLQFPNYSSELNVNALELDDSALYLCASSSGTGRGGANVLTFGAGSRLTVL.

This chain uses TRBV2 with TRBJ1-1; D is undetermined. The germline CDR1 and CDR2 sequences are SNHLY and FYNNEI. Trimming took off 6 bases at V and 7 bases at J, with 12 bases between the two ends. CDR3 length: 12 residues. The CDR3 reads CASSNRELEAFF. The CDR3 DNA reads TGTGCCAGCAGCAACCGGGAACTTGAAGCTTTCTTT.

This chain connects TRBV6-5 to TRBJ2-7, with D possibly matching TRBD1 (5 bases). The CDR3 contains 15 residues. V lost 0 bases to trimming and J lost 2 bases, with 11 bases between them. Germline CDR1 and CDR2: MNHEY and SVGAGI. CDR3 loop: CASSYSTAYTYEQYF. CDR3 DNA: TGTGCCAGCAGTTACTCGACAGCTTACACCTACGAGCAGTACTTC.

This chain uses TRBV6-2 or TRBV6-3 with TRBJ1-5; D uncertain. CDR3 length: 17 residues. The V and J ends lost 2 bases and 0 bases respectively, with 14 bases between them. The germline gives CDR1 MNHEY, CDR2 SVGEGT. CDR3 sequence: CASSYPRHITSNQPQHF. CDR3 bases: TGTGCCAGCAGTTACCCGAGACACATAACTAGCAATCAGCCCCAGCATTTT.

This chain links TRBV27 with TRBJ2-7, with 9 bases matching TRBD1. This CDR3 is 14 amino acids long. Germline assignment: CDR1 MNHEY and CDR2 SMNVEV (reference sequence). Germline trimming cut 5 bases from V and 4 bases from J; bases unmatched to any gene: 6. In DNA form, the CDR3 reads TGTGCCAGCAGTCTTCTGGACAGGGGATACGAGCAGTACTTC. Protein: CASSLLDRGYEQYF.

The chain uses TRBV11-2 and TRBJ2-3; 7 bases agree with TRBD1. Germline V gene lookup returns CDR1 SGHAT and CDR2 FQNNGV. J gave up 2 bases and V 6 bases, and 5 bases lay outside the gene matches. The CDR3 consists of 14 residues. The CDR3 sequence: CASSPGTDTDTQYF. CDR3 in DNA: TGTGCCAGCAGTCCCGGGACAGACACAGATACGCAGTATTTT.

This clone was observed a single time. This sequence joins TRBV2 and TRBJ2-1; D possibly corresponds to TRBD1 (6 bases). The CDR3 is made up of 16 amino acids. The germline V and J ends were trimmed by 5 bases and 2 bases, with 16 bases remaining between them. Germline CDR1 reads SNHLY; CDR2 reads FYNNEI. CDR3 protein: CASSSLQGRTYNEQFF. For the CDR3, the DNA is TGTGCCAGCAGTTCCCTACAGGGACGGACCTACAATGAGCAGTTCTTC.

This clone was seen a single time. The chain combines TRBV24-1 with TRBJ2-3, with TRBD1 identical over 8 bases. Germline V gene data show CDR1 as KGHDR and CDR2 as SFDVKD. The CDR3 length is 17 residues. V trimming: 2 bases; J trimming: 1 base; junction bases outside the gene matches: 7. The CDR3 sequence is CATSDSGQGLRTDTQYF. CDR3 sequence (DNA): TGTGCCACCAGTGATTCAGGACAGGGCCTCCGCACAGATACGCAGTATTTT.